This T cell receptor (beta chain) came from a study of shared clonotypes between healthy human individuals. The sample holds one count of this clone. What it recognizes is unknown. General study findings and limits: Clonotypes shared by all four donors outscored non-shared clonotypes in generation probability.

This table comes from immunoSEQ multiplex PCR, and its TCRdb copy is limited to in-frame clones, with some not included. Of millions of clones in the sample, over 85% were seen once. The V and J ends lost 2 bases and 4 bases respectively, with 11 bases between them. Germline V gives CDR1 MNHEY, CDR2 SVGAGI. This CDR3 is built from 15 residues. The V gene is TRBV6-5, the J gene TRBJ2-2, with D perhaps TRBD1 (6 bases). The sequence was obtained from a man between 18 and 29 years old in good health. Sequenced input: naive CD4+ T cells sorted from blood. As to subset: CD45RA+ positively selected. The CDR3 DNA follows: TGTGCCAGCAGTTACGGGACAAGAATCACCGGGGAGCTGTTTTTT. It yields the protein CASSYGTRITGELFF.